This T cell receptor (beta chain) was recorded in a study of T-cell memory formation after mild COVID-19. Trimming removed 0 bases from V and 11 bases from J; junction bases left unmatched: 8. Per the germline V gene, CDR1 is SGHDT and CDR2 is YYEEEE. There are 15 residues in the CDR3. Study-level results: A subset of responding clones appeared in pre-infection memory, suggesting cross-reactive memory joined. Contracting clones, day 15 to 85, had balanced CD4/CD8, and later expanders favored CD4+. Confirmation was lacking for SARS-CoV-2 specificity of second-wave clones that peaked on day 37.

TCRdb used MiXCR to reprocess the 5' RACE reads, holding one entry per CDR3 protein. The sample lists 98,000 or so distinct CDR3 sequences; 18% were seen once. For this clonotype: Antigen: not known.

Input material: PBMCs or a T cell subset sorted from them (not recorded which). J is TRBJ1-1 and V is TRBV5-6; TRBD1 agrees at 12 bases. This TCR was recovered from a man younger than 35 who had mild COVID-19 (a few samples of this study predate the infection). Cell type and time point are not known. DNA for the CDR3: TGTGCCAGCAGCTTGGTCGGGACAGGGGGCGCGGAGGCTTTCTTT. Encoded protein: CASSLVGTGGAEAFF.